This T cell receptor (beta chain) was sequenced in a study of cytomegalovirus exposure and HLA in healthy donors. For the study at large: The 130 or so validation repertoires used a platform that matched the one used for the approximately 670 first-cohort repertoires, as a later analysis reported.

Worth noting for this clone: The antigen is unknown.

Trimming took off 4 bases at V and 2 bases at J, with 14 bases between the two ends. Germline assignment: CDR1 SGHRS and CDR2 YFSETQ. This CDR3 has 15 residues. Only in-frame clones appear in the TCRdb table, and some are missing; sequencing was by immunoSEQ multiplex PCR. This table has approximately 90,000 clones, about 94% appearing once. Broader study findings: The listing of 150 to 200 TCR beta chains classed them as cytomegalovirus-associated. In the 120 validation repertoires, around 95% of cluster scores exceeded 0, per a later analysis. Cytomegalovirus status was reportedly diagnosed by the classifier with high sensitivity and specificity.

The receptor was derived from a woman aged 25-40 years in good health and CMV-seropositive. The chain links TRBV5-1 to TRBJ2-3; D is possibly TRBD1 (6 bases). The sequencing sample was made of PBMCs. The CDR3 nucleotides are TGCGCCAGCAGCAGGGGACACGTAAACACAGATACGCAGTATTTT. This sequence encodes CASSRGHVNTDTQYF. The variable domain in full, completed from reference TRBV5-1 and TRBJ2-3, reads KAGVTQTPRYLIKTRGQQVTLSCSPISGHRSVSWYQQTPGQGLQFLFEYFSETQRNKGNFPGRFSGRQFSNSRSEMNVSTLELGDSALYLCASSRGHVNTDTQYFGPGTRLTVL.